This TCR beta chain was obtained from a study of CD8+ T cells in alopecia areata (dated by TCRdb to about 2018). About the study as a whole: Treated patients were enrolled in an open-label pilot trial of oral tofacitinib at 5 to 10 mg twice daily for moderate-to-severe alopecia areata. Tofacitinib was given for 6 to 18 months, followed by 6 months of follow-up off drug to assess delayed response and recurrence. In treated patients, disease severity was measured using the SALT score, which gives the percentage of scalp surface area affected. The study used high-throughput TCRbeta sequencing to examine T cell clonal expansion in alopecia areata, in both the C3H/HeJ mouse model and human patients. On the human side, TCRbeta sequencing was run on scalp tissue and on sorted CD4+ and CD8+ peripheral blood T cells from healthy controls and from alopecia areata patients with either patchy or totalis/universalis disease. Tofacitinib-treated patients had biopsies at baseline and at 4 and 24 weeks of treatment, with a later scalp biopsy in several patients. Scalp clonality was compared among normal scalp (n=4), patchy alopecia areata scalp (n=8), and alopecia totalis/universalis scalp (n=8). RNA was extracted with the PAXgene miRNA kit for fixed scalp, the miRNeasy kit for PBMCs, and the RNeasy kit for mouse skin. TCRbeta CDR3 regions were amplified by immunoSEQ multiplex PCR using 35 Vbeta forward and 13 Jbeta reverse primers.

Note on this clone: Its antigen remains unidentified. The sample holds no much larger clone one base away, and base qualities are not on file.

The library was prepared using the immunoSEQ multiplex PCR assay. To provide template for TCR sequencing, every sample had RNA extracted and reverse transcribed into cDNA. SuperScript III was used for first-strand cDNA synthesis, primed with a 2:1 mix of oligo-dT and random hexamers. A synthetic immune receptor repertoire was used to measure amplification bias, and any remaining bias was corrected computationally. The authors' pipeline ran thus. Raw reads were preprocessed for error removal, and CDR3 was defined according to IMGT conventions as running from the conserved cysteine to phenylalanine. Clonality was computed by normalizing Shannon entropy by log2 of the number of productive unique TCRs and subtracting the result from 1. Whether each scalp clone was CD4 or CD8 was inferred by checking scalp TCRbeta sequences against the CD4 and CD8 repertoires from sorted blood. TCRdb mirrors the immuneACCESS table, restricted to in-frame sequences. Some clones are absent from its copies; in checked studies, under half trace to an unresolved V gene, and the reason for the others is unknown. D and trimming come from the DNA, and the V and J calls and clone size come from that table. The sample table records around 100,000 clones; 56% of these occur just once. The ten largest account for 3% to 4% of the sample.

Reading the label with the study, this specimen's time point is: about 25 weeks on oral tofacitinib. The label giving this sample's treatment or condition can be read as: oral pan-JAK inhibitor, 5-10 mg twice daily. Lesional scalp punch biopsies and peripheral blood were collected from alopecia areata patients. PBMCs were separated by density centrifugation and stained for CD3, CD4 and CD8, after which CD4+ and CD8+ T cells were sorted on a FACSAria. The CDR1 and CDR2 encoded by the germline V gene (reference sequence) are GTSNPN and SVGIG. The CDR3 measures 16 amino acids from cysteine to phenylalanine. The DNA shown is the 48-base CDR3, in frame from base 1. Clipping removes 0 bases from V and 5 bases from J, with 9 as the unmatched junction base count. Study-wide conclusions, independent of this receptor: Scalp clonality and the number of expanded CD8+ clones among the top 100 scalp clones were significantly decreased by tofacitinib. Many expanded lesional clones were found to persist in scalp and blood during tofacitinib treatment, and relapse after treatment cessation may be partly explained by this persistence. Lesional scalp, especially in alopecia totalis/universalis, showed higher clonality and more expanded CD8+ clones than normal scalp, suggesting antigenic drive. TCR sequences shared between patients were less clear than in mice, possibly partly because of HLA diversity in the patient population. Unlike mouse skin, where gammadelta T cells dominate, normal human skin contains resident alphabeta T cells that get sequenced too, which complicates analysis of the scalp TCR repertoire. Because the treated cohort was small and had just a single nonresponder, larger studies are needed to establish links between baseline CD8+ expansion and response.

The receptor chain draws on TRBV30 and TRBJ2-5; TRBD1 fits 10 bases in the junction. The starting material was CD4+ T cells sorted from blood, obtained at week 24, from a patient treated with tofacitinib. The sequence was collected from a human donor with alopecia areata. The CDR3: CAWSVLWDRGVETQYF. The DNA is as follows: TGTGCCTGGAGTGTACTTTGGGACAGGGGAGTGGAGACCCAGTACTTC. The CDR3 plus the reference TRBV30 and TRBJ2-5 genes for the other parts give the full variable domain: SQTIHQWPATLVQPVGSPLSLECTVEGTSNPNLYWYRQAAGRGLQLLFYSVGIGQISSEVPQNLSASRPQDRQFILSSKKLLLSDSGFYLCAWSVLWDRGVETQYFGPGTRLLVL.